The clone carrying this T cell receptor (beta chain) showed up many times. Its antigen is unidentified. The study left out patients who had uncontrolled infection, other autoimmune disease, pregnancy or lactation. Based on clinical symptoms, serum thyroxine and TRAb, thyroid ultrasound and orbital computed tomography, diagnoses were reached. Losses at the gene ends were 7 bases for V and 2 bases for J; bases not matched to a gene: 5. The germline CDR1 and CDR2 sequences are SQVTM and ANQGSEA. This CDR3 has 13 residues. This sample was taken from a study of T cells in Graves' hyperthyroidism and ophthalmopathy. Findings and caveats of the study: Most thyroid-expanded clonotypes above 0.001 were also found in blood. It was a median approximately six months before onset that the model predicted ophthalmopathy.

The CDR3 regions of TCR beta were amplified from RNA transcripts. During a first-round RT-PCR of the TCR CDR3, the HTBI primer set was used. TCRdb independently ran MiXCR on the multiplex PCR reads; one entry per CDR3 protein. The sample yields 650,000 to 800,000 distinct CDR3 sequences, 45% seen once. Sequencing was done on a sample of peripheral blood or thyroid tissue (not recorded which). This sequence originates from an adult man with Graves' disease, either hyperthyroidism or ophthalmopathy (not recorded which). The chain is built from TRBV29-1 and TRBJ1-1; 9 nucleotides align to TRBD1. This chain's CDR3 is CSAGTGSNTEAFF. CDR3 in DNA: TGCAGCGCCGGGACAGGGAGTAACACTGAAGCTTTCTTT.